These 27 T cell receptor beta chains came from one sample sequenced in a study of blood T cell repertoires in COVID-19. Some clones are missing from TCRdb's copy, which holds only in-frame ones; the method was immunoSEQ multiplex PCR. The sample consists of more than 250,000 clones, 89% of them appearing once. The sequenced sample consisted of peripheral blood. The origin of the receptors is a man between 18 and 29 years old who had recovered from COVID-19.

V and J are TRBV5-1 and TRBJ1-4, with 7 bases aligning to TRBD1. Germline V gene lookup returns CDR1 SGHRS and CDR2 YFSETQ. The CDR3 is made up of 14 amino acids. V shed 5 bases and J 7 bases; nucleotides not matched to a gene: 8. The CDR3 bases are TGCGCCAGCAGACCAGGGGGTTTGACTGAAAAACTGTTTTTT. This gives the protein CASRPGGLTEKLFF. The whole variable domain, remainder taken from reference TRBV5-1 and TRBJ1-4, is KAGVTQTPRYLIKTRGQQVTLSCSPISGHRSVSWYQQTPGQGLQFLFEYFSETQRNKGNFPGRFSGRQFSNSRSEMNVSTLELGDSALYLCASRPGGLTEKLFFGSGTQLSVL.

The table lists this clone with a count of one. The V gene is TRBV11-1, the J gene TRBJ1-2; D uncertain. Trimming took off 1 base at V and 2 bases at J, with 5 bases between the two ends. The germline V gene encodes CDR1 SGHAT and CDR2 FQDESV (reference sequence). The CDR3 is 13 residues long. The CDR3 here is CASSLELNYGYTF. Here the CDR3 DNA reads TGTGCCAGCAGCTTAGAACTCAACTATGGCTACACCTTC.

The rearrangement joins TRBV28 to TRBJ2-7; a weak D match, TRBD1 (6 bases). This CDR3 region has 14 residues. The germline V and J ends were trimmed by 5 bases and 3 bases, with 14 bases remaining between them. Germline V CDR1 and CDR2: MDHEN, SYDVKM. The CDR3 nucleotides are TGTGCCAGCAGTCCCCTGACAGGCTACTACGAGCAGTACTTC. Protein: CASSPLTGYYEQYF.

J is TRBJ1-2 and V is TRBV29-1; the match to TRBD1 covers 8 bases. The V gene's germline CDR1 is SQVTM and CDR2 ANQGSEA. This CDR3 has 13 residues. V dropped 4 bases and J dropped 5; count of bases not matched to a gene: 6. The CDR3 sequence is CSVGQGARYGYTF. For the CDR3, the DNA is TGCAGCGTTGGCCAGGGGGCGCGGTATGGCTACACCTTC.

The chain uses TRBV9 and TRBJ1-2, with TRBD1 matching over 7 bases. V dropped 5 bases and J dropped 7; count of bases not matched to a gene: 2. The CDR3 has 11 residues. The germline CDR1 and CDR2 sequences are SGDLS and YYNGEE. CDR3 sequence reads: CASRRGPGYTF. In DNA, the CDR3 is TGTGCCAGCAGGAGGGGGCCTGGCTACACCTTC.

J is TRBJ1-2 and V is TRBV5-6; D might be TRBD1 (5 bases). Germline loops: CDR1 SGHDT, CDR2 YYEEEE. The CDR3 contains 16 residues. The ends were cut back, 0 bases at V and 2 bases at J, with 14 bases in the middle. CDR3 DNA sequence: TGTGCCAGCAGCTTGGTAGGCGGGGGAATAAACTATGGCTACACCTTC. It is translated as CASSLVGGGINYGYTF.

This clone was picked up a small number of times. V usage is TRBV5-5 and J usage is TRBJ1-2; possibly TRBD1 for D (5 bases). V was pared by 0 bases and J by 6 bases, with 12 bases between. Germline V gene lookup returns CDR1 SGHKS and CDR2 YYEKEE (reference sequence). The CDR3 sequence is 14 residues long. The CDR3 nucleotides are TGTGCCAGCAGCTTGGGGACCGACAGTAATGGCTACACCTTC. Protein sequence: CASSLGTDSNGYTF.

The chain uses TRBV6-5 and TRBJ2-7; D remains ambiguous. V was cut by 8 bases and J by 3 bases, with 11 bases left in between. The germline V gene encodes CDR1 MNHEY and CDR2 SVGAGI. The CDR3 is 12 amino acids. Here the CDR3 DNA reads TGTGCCAGCCTTAGCACGAGCTACGAGCAGTACTTC. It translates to CASLSTSYEQYF.

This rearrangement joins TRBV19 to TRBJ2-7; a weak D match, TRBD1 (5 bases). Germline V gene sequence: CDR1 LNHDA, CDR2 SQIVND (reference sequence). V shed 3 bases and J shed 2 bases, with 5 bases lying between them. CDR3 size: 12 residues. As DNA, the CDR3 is TGTGCCAGTAGTATGGGGCCCTACGAGCAGTACTTC. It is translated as CASSMGPYEQYF.

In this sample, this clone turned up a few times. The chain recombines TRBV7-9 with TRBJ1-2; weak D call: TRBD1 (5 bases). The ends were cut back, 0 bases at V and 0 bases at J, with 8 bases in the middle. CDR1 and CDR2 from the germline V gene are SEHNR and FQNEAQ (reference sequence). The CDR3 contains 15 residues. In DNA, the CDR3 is TGTGCCAGCAGCTTAGCCCAGGGCCCTAACTATGGCTACACCTTC. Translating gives CASSLAQGPNYGYTF.

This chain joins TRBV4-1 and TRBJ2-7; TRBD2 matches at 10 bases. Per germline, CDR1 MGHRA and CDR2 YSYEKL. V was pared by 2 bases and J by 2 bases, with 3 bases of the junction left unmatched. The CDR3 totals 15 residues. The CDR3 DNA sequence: TGCGCCAGCAGCCAATCCCTAGCGGGAGCCTACGAGCAGTACTTC. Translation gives CASSQSLAGAYEQYF.

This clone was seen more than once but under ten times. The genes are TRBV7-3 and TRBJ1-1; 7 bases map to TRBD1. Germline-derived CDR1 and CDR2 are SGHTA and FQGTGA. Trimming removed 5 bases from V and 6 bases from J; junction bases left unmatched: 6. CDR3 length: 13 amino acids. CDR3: CASSAWTGSEAFF. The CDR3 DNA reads TGTGCCAGCAGCGCTTGGACAGGCTCTGAAGCTTTCTTT.

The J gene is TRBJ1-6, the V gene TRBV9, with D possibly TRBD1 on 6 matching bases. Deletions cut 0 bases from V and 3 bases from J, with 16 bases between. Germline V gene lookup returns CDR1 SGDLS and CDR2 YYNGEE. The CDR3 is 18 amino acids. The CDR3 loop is CASSVGDRQTNYNSPLHF. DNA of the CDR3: TGTGCCAGCAGCGTAGGTGACAGGCAGACTAACTATAATTCACCCCTCCACTTT.

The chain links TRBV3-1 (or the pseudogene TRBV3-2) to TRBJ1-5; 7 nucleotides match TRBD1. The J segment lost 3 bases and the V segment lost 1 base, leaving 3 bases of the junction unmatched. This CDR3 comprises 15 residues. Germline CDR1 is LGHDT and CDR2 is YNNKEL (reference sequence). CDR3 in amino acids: CASSQGTGANQPQHF. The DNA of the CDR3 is TGTGCCAGCAGCCAAGGGACAGGTGCCAATCAGCCCCAGCATTTT.

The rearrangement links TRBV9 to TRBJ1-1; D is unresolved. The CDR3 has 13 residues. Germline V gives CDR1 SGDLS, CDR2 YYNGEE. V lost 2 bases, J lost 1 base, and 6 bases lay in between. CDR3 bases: TGTGCCAGCAGCGTCTTTAAGAACACTGAAGCTTTCTTT. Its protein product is CASSVFKNTEAFF.

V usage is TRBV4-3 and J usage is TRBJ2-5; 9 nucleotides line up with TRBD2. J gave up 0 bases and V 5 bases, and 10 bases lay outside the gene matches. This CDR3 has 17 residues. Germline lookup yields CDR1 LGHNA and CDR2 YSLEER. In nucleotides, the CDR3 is TGCGCCAGCAGCGCAGCGACTAGCGGAGAATACCAAGAGACCCAGTACTTC. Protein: CASSAATSGEYQETQYF.

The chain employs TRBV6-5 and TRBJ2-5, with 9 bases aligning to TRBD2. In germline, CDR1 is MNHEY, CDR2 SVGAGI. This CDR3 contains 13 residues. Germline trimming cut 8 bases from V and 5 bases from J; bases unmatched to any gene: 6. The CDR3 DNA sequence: TGTGCCAGCCTTCGCGGGGGGGCCGAGACCCAGTACTTC. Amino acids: CASLRGGAETQYF.

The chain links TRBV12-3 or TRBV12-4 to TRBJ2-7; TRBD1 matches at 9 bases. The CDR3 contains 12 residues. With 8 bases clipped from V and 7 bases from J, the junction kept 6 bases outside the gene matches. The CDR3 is CASGTGGGEQYF. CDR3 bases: TGTGCCAGCGGCACAGGGGGCGGGGAGCAGTACTTC.

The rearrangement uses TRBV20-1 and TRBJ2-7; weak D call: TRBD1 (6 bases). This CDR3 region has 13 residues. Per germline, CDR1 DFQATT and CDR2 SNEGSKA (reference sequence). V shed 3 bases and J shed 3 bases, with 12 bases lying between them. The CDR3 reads CSASTGQSYEQYF. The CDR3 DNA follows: TGCAGTGCTAGTACCGGACAGAGCTACGAGCAGTACTTC.

The CDR3 region is CASSQVTSGENYEQYF. The CDR3 nucleotides are TGCGCCAGCAGCCAAGTTACTAGCGGGGAAAACTACGAGCAGTACTTC. The chain carries TRBV4-1 and TRBJ2-7; 10 nucleotides match TRBD2. From germline, CDR1 is MGHRA and CDR2 YSYEKL. The CDR3 consists of 16 residues. Trimming removed 1 base from V and 3 bases from J; junction bases left unmatched: 6.

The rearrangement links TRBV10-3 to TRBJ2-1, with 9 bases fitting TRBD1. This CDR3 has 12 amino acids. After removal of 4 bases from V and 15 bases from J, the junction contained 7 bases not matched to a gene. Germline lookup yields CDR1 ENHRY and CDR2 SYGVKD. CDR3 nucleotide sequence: TGTGCCATCAGTGGGGGGACAGGGTATCCGTTCTTC. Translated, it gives CAISGGTGYPFF.

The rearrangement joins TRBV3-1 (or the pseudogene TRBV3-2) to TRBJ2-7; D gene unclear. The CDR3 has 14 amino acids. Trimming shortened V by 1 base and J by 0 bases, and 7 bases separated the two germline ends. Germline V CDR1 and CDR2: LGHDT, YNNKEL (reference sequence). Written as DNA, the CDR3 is TGTGCCAGCAGCCAAGGGGCAGTCTCCTACGAGCAGTACTTC. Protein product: CASSQGAVSYEQYF.

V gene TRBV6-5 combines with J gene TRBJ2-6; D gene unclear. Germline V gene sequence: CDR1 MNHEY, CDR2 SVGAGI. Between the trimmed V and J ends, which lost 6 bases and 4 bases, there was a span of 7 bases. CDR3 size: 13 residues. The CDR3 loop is CASSSRGANVLTF. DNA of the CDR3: TGTGCCAGCAGCTCCAGGGGGGCCAACGTCCTGACTTTC.

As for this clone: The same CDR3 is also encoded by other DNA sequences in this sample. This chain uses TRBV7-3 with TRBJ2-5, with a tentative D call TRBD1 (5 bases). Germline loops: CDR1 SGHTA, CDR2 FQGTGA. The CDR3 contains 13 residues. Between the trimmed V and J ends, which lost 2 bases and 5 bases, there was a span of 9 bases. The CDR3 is CASSLGARETQYF. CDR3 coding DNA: TGTGCCAGCAGCTTAGGGGCGCGGGAGACCCAGTACTTC.

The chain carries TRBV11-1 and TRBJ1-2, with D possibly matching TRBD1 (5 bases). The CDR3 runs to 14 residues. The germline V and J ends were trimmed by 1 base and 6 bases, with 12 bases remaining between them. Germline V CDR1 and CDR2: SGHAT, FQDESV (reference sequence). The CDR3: CASSLDRRGDGYTF. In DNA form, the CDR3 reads TGTGCCAGCAGCTTAGATCGTAGGGGTGATGGCTACACCTTC.

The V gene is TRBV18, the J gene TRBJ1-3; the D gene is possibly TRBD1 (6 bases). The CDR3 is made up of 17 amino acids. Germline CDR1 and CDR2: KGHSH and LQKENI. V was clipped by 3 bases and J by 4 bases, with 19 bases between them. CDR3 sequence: CASSPRQVSGSGNTIYF. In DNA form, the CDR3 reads TGTGCCAGCTCACCTCGACAGGTCTCTGGCTCCGGAAACACCATATATTTT.

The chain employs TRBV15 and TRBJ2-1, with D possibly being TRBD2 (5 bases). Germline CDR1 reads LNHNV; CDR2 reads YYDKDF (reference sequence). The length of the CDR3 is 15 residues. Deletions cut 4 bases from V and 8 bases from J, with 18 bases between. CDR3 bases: TGTGCCACCAGCATTCTCCCGCGTAGCGCTGATGAGCAGTTCTTC. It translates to CATSILPRSADEQFF. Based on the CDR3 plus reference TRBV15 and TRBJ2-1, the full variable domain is DAMVIQNPRYQVTQFGKPVTLSCSQTLNHNVMYWYQQKSSQAPKLLFHYYDKDFNNEADTPDNFQSRRPNTSFCFLDIRSPGLGDTAMYLCATSILPRSADEQFFGPGTRLTVL.